Listed below are T cell receptor beta chains from one sample, sequenced in a study of T cells in Graves' hyperthyroidism and ophthalmopathy. In TCRdb, the multiplex PCR reads were re-called with MiXCR into one record per CDR3 protein. The sample shows some 560,000 distinct CDR3 sequences, around a sixth of them seen only once. Material for sequencing was blood. The receptors originated from a woman in her twenties or thirties with Graves' hyperthyroidism. Each CDR3 is given with its conserved first and last residue. D genes are given only for firm matches. Size values are once, few and many counts, or a class for expanded clones, and some rows have none.

abundance	v_gene	j_gene	d_gene	CDR3nt	CDR3aa
.	TRBV19	TRBJ2-1	.	TGTGCCAGTAGTATAGTCGGCGGCCACAATGAGCAGTTCTTC	CASSIVGGHNEQFF
many	TRBV27	TRBJ2-7	.	TGTGCCAGCAGTCCCACCTCGGCTAGCGCAACCTACGAGCAGTACTTC	CASSPTSASATYEQYF
many	TRBV28	TRBJ2-1	.	TGTGCCAGCAGTTCCCATCTAGAGCAGTTCTTC	CASSSHLEQFF
many	TRBV3-1	TRBJ2-1	.	TGTGCCAGCAGCCAAGATAGGGACCCCGTCTACAATGAGCAGTTCTTC	CASSQDRDPVYNEQFF
many	TRBV2	TRBJ1-5	.	TGTGCCAGCACGCAAGGGACCAATCAGCCCCAGCATTTT	CASTQGTNQPQHF
many	TRBV6-1	TRBJ1-1	.	TGTGCCACACGGAACTCGGCCTCGGGTCCTGAAGCTTTCTTT	CATRNSASGPEAFF
many	TRBV5-1	TRBJ2-3	TRBD2	TGCGCCAGCGGGGGACTAGCGGATAGCACAGATACGCAGTATTTT	CASGGLADSTDTQYF
few	TRBV29-1	TRBJ2-2	TRBD1	TGCAGCGTGTCCTTGCCTTGGGACAGCAAGAACACCGGGGAGCTGTTTTTT	CSVSLPWDSKNTGELFF
many	TRBV29-1	TRBJ1-1	.	TGCAGCGTTGAAGGGGTGGGAGTGAACACTGAAGCTTTCTTT	CSVEGVGVNTEAFF
many	TRBV27	TRBJ1-5	TRBD1	TGTGCCAGCAGTCCAGACAGGGGACCTTATAGCAATCAGCCCCAGCATTTT	CASSPDRGPYSNQPQHF
.	TRBV5-1	TRBJ1-2	.	TGCGCCAGCAGCTTGAACCCCGGAGCGGGGGGCGATGGCTACACCTTC	CASSLNPGAGGDGYTF
.	TRBV5-1	TRBJ1-1	.	TGCGCCAGCAGCTTGGGACGGCGATACACTGAAGCTTTCTTT	CASSLGRRYTEAFF
.	TRBV29-1	TRBJ2-4	.	TGCAGCGTTGCTGGTGGAGCCAAAAACATTCAGTACTTC	CSVAGGAKNIQYF
many	TRBV6-6	TRBJ2-7	.	TGTGCCAGCAGTTACAGTCTAGCGAGTTCCTACGAGCAGTACTTC	CASSYSLASSYEQYF
many	TRBV27	TRBJ2-7	TRBD2	TGTGCCAGCAGTTGGACTAGCGGGACTTACGAGCAGTACTTC	CASSWTSGTYEQYF
many	TRBV19	TRBJ2-1	.	TGTGCCAGTAGTACCCTCACGGATGAGCAGTTCTTC	CASSTLTDEQFF
many	TRBV12-3/TRBV12-4	TRBJ2-1	.	TGTGCCAGCAGGTCCGGGGCTCTCAATGAGCAGTTCTTC	CASRSGALNEQFF
many	TRBV24-1	TRBJ2-2	.	TGTGCCACCAGCAACCGGGGCAGCTTTAACACCGGGGAGCTGTTTTTT	CATSNRGSFNTGELFF
.	TRBV7-3	TRBJ2-3	TRBD2	TGTGCCAGCTCGAATAGCGGGGGTAGTACAGATACGCAGTATTTT	CASSNSGGSTDTQYF
.	TRBV24-1	TRBJ2-3	TRBD1	TGTGCCACCAGTGATTTCTTGGCAGGGGGTGTGGATACGCAGTATTTT	CATSDFLAGGVDTQYF
.	TRBV7-9	TRBJ2-2	TRBD2	TGTGCCAGCATACCTAGCGGGGCCGGGGAGCTGTTTTTT	CASIPSGAGELFF
few	TRBV5-1	TRBJ2-2	.	TGCGCCAGCAGCGACAATCTCTACACCGGGGAGCTGTTTTTT	CASSDNLYTGELFF
many	TRBV13	TRBJ2-3	.	TGTGCCAGCAGCATTCCTCCGGGAGCAGATACGCAGTATTTT	CASSIPPGADTQYF
few	TRBV4-3	TRBJ2-1	.	TGCGCCAGCAGCCAAGAATCCCTCTCGAGAGAGCAGTTCTTC	CASSQESLSREQFF
.	TRBV9	TRBJ1-2	.	TGTGCCAGCAGCGTAGGGGCAGGGGACTATGGCTACACCTTC	CASSVGAGDYGYTF
many	TRBV5-1	TRBJ2-3	.	TGCGCCAGCAGCATCGGACAGAACACAGATACGCAGTATTTT	CASSIGQNTDTQYF
many	TRBV4-1	TRBJ1-2	.	TGCGCCAGCAGCCCACAGAGCAACTATGGCTACACCTTC	CASSPQSNYGYTF
many	TRBV27	TRBJ2-1	TRBD2	TGTGCCAGCAGTACAAGGCCACTAGCGGACAACAATGAGCAGTTCTTC	CASSTRPLADNNEQFF
many	TRBV20-1	TRBJ2-7	.	TGCAGTGCTAGGATCTACCTGAGCTACGAGCAGTACTTC	CSARIYLSYEQYF
.	TRBV24-1	TRBJ2-1	TRBD2	TGTGCCACCAGTGAGACTAGCGGGGGAAACAATGAGCAGTTCTTC	CATSETSGGNNEQFF
many	TRBV18	TRBJ2-7	.	TGTGCCAGCTCGCCGGGAGCAACCTACGAGCAGTACTTC	CASSPGATYEQYF
many	TRBV30	TRBJ1-1	TRBD1	TGTGCCTGGAGTGGCTTCCGGGACAGGGGGTCCGCTGAAGCTTTCTTT	CAWSGFRDRGSAEAFF
.	TRBV9	TRBJ2-2	.	TGTGCCAGCAGGGCAGGGTACACCGGGGAGCTGTTTTTT	CASRAGYTGELFF
many	TRBV7-2	TRBJ2-7	TRBD2	TGTGCCAGCAGCTACAAAGCGGGAGGGCCCGAGCAGTACTTC	CASSYKAGGPEQYF
many	TRBV20-1	TRBJ1-4	.	TGCAGTGCTAGAGATCCAAGTGAAAAACTGTTTTTT	CSARDPSEKLFF
many	TRBV20-1	TRBJ2-4	TRBD2	TGCAGTGCTAGGAGGGAGGGTTACAAAAACATTCAGTACTTC	CSARREGYKNIQYF
few	TRBV29-1	TRBJ1-1	.	TGCAGCGTACTTATCCGGACAGCGAACACTGAAGCTTTCTTT	CSVLIRTANTEAFF
many	TRBV28	TRBJ2-5	.	TGTGCCAGCAGTGTCAGGGGGAGGTACCAAGAGACCCAGTACTTC	CASSVRGRYQETQYF
few	TRBV12-3/TRBV12-4	TRBJ2-5	.	TGTGCCAGCAGTTTTTCGACAGGAAAAGAGACCCAGTACTTC	CASSFSTGKETQYF
few	TRBV29-1	TRBJ2-3	.	TGCAGCGTTGACGAAGCCCGCCGGACGGGGATAGGCACAGATACGCAGTATTTT	CSVDEARRTGIGTDTQYF
many	TRBV11-2	TRBJ2-1	TRBD1	TGTGCCAGCACCCTAGACAGGGTGGACAATGAGCAGTTCTTC	CASTLDRVDNEQFF
few	TRBV30	TRBJ2-1	.	TGTGCCTGGAGTAGAAAGCGGAAGGCTGAGCAGTTCTTC	CAWSRKRKAEQFF
.	TRBV5-5	TRBJ2-5	.	TGTGCCAGCAGCTTGGCCGGGGTCGGGTACTTC	CASSLAGVGYF
.	TRBV10-3	TRBJ2-3	.	TGTGCCATCAGTGAAGTCCCCGCAACGCAGTATTTT	CAISEVPATQYF
many	TRBV5-1	TRBJ2-7	TRBD2	TGCGCCAGCAGCTTAGGGGGACTAGCGGGAGTAGGCGAGCAGTACTTC	CASSLGGLAGVGEQYF
many	TRBV2	TRBJ2-1	TRBD2	TGTGCCAGCAGGCAAACTAGCGGGAGGAGGTACAATGAGCAGTTCTTC	CASRQTSGRRYNEQFF